These 11 T cell receptor beta chains were sequenced from one sample in a study of T cells in Graves' hyperthyroidism and ophthalmopathy. Amplification yielded TCR beta CDR3 regions, with RNA transcripts as the source. The HTBI primer set drove a first-round RT-PCR of the TCR CDR3. TCRdb re-called the multiplex PCR reads through MiXCR, storing one row per CDR3 protein. The sample holds 480,000 or so distinct CDR3 sequences, approximately 48% seen once. The sequenced sample was peripheral blood or thyroid tissue (not recorded which). The receptors here all came from an adult woman with Graves' disease, either hyperthyroidism or ophthalmopathy (not recorded which).

The chain recombines TRBV12-3 or TRBV12-4 with TRBJ1-1; D uncertain. Trimming removed 8 bases from V and 0 bases from J, with 13 bases in between. The CDR3 is made up of 14 amino acids. The DNA for the CDR3 is TGTGCCAGCTCACCCCGCGCAGTGAACACTGAAGCTTTCTTT. Residues: CASSPRAVNTEAFF.

CDR3 in DNA: TGTGCCAGCAGCCACCGGGACGGGGTTCGGGAGCAGTACTTC. It codes for CASSHRDGVREQYF. The rearrangement uses TRBV7-9 and TRBJ2-7; D may match TRBD1 or TRBD2 (5 bases each). The ends were cut back, 5 bases at V and 7 bases at J, with 18 bases in the middle. The CDR3 has 14 amino acids. CDR1 is SEHNR and CDR2 is FQNEAQ in the germline V gene (reference sequence).

This clonotype has at least ten counts. V gene TRBV10-2 combines with J gene TRBJ1-1; 7 bases align to TRBD1. This CDR3 is 12 amino acids long. Germline V lookup: CDR1 WSHSY, CDR2 SAAADI. J lost 0 bases, V lost 9 bases, and 1 base had no gene match. CDR3: CASTGVNTEAFF. The CDR3 DNA reads as TGCGCCAGTACAGGGGTGAACACTGAAGCTTTCTTT.

The chain is built from TRBV5-6 and TRBJ1-1; the D is unclear. CDR3 length equals 12 residues. Trimming removed 2 bases at V and 4 bases at J, with 6 bases between. CDR1 SGHDT and CDR2 YYEEEE come from the germline V gene. The CDR3, as DNA: TGTGCCAGCAGCTTCCCCAGCACTGAAGCTTTCTTT. Its translation is CASSFPSTEAFF.

This clonotype occurred many times. The gene calls are TRBV6-5 and TRBJ2-7; D possibly uses TRBD1 or TRBD2 (5 bases each). The CDR3 has 13 amino acids. Trimming took 10 bases from V and 2 from J, leaving 15 bases between them. CDR1 is MNHEY and CDR2 is SVGAGI in the germline V gene. The CDR3 loop reads CATRRAGTYEQYF. For the CDR3, the DNA is TGTGCCACCAGGCGGGCAGGGACCTACGAGCAGTACTTC.

The chain combines TRBV6-5 with TRBJ1-4; tentative D call: TRBD1 (6 bases). Germline-derived CDR1 and CDR2 are MNHEY and SVGAGI. V lost 7 bases, J lost 8 bases, and 17 bases lay in between. CDR3 length: 14 amino acids. This CDR3 is CASKTQGAEEKLFF. Here the CDR3 DNA reads TGTGCCAGCAAGACACAGGGAGCGGAGGAAAAACTGTTTTTT.

This clonotype was observed a handful of times. The rearrangement joins TRBV7-2 to TRBJ2-7; 8 bases fit TRBD1. This CDR3 contains 15 residues. V lost 5 bases, J lost 2 bases, and 8 bases stayed unmatched. Germline V gene sequence: CDR1 SGHTA, CDR2 FQGNSA. The CDR3 nucleotides read TGTGCCAGCAGCCGGAATGGACAGGGACCCTACGAGCAGTACTTC. This gives the protein CASSRNGQGPYEQYF.

CDR3 DNA sequence: TGTGCCAGTAGTATGGCGAGACTAAACACTGAAGCTTTCTTT. Its protein product is CASSMARLNTEAFF. J is TRBJ1-1 and V is TRBV19; D remains unclear. Germline V CDR1 and CDR2: LNHDA, SQIVND (reference sequence). Trimming left V 3 bases short and J 2 bases short, with 10 bases between. CDR3 length: 14 residues.

This chain joins TRBV5-1 and TRBJ1-3; no clear D gene. The germline gives CDR1 SGHRS, CDR2 YFSETQ. CDR3 length equals 14 residues. V lost 5 bases to trimming and J lost 0 bases, with 9 bases between them. The CDR3 reads CASRGLGSGNTIYF. The CDR3 nucleotides are TGCGCCAGCAGAGGGCTGGGCTCTGGAAACACCATATATTTT.

This clonotype has a handful of counts. J is TRBJ1-1 and V is TRBV11-2, with D unclear. The V gene's germline CDR1 is SGHAT and CDR2 FQNNGV. V was clipped by 3 bases and J by 7 bases, with 12 bases between them. This CDR3 region has 13 residues. The DNA for the CDR3 is TGTGCCAGCAGCTTCCTGGTACAGAGTGAAGCTTTCTTT. It encodes CASSFLVQSEAFF.

The table lists this clonotype with many counts. The rearrangement uses TRBV7-2 and TRBJ2-7; TRBD2 matches 7 bases. The V gene's germline CDR1 is SGHTA and CDR2 FQGNSA. V gave up 4 bases and J gave up 2 bases; unmatched junction bases: 5. This CDR3 has 14 residues. The CDR3 DNA follows: TGTGCCAGCAGCTCGAGCGGGAATACCTACGAGCAGTACTTC. Encoded protein: CASSSSGNTYEQYF.